Here is one T cell receptor beta chain with its context. As yet, its antigen is unknown. The data were taken from a study of OX40 agonist ivuxolimab in advanced cancers. The CDR3 is 13 residues long. V was shortened by 5 bases and J by 2 bases, with 9 bases between the two germline ends. The germline V gene has CDR1 SGHVS and CDR2 FNYEAQ. Only in-frame clones appear in the TCRdb table, and some are missing; sequencing was by immunoSEQ multiplex PCR. The sample lists just over 80,000 clones; around 86% were seen once. Study results and caveats: What antigens the expanded peripheral T cells recognized was never established. Averaging showed that CD8+ T cells had more expanded clones than CD4+ did.

The source is an adult with an advanced solid tumor such as melanoma, head and neck, liver or kidney cancer. This sequence joins TRBV7-6 and TRBJ1-2; D gene ambiguous. Here the sequenced sample was CD4+ or CD8+ T cells sorted from blood, taken in a trial of the OX40 agonist ivuxolimab. The CDR3 loop is CASSRQANYGYTF. The CDR3 DNA sequence: TGTGCCAGCAGCCGGCAGGCGAACTATGGCTACACCTTC.